A selection of T cell receptor beta chains follows, all from one sample in a study of blood T cell repertoires in COVID-19. Data came from immunoSEQ multiplex PCR; TCRdb stores just in-frame clones and leaves some out. The sample lists 150,000 or so clones, 80% seen once, with around 6.1% in the top ten. The specimen was PBMCs or T cells enriched from blood (not recorded which). These TCRs come from a man between 40 and 49 years old who had recovered from COVID-19. Each CDR3 is given with its conserved first and last residue. D genes are given only for firm matches. Clone size is stated in some rows and not others, as once, few, many or a class when expanded.

clone size | D gene | CDR3 length | J gene | V gene | CDR3 DNA | CDR3 protein
NA | NA | 13 | TRBJ2-5 | TRBV15 | TGTGCCACCAGCAGAGGAGGGTGGGAGACCCAGTACTTC | CATSRGGWETQYF
NA | NA | 13 | TRBJ1-2 | TRBV19 | TGTGCCAGTACCTTAGGACTTAACTATGGCTACACCTTC | CASTLGLNYGYTF
NA | TRBD1 | 15 | TRBJ1-2 | TRBV5-4 | TGTGCCAGCAGCTTGGAGGGACAGGGGCTCTATGGCTACACCTTC | CASSLEGQGLYGYTF
NA | NA | 16 | TRBJ1-3 | TRBV6-5 | TGTGCCAGCAGTTACTCGATTACCCTGAGAGGAAACACCATATATTTT | CASSYSITLRGNTIYF
NA | NA | 13 | TRBJ1-2 | TRBV18 | TGTGCCAGCTCACCAAAATCGGTTGGTGGCTACACCTTC | CASSPKSVGGYTF
few | NA | 16 | TRBJ2-2 | TRBV27 | TGTGCCAGCAGTTTCTGGGCAGGACTGAACACCGGGGAGCTGTTTTTT | CASSFWAGLNTGELFF
NA | TRBD1 | 15 | TRBJ2-1 | TRBV5-1 | TGCGCCAGCAGCTTGGTCGGGACAGCCTACAATGAGCAGTTCTTC | CASSLVGTAYNEQFF
few | NA | 15 | TRBJ1-4 | TRBV5-6 | TGTGCCAGCAGCTTGAGGACGGGAGTCAATGAAAAACTGTTTTTT | CASSLRTGVNEKLFF
NA | NA | 12 | TRBJ2-5 | TRBV9 | TGTGCCAGCAGCCCTAATCGGGAGACCCAGTACTTC | CASSPNRETQYF
NA | NA | 12 | TRBJ1-1 | TRBV19 | TGTGCCAGTAGTACCAGAAACACTGAAGCTTTCTTT | CASSTRNTEAFF
few | NA | 14 | TRBJ1-2 | TRBV6-5 | TGTGCCAGCATTCCTACGGGGTTGGGGAACGGCTACACCTTC | CASIPTGLGNGYTF
NA | TRBD1 | 14 | TRBJ1-1 | TRBV2 | TGTGCCAGCAGCGGTCAGGGGGCCTACACTGAAGCTTTCTTT | CASSGQGAYTEAFF
NA | TRBD1 | 15 | TRBJ1-2 | TRBV19 | TGTGCCAGTAGTACCGGACAGGGGACATCCTATGGCTACACCTTC | CASSTGQGTSYGYTF
few | NA | 13 | TRBJ2-3 | TRBV9 | TGTGCCCGAATTGGGCGAGTTTTCACTACGCAGTATTTT | CARIGRVFTTQYF
few | TRBD1 | 16 | TRBJ1-4 | TRBV7-9 | TGTGCCAGCAGCTTTGCCGGGACAGGGATTAATGAAAAACTGTTTTTT | CASSFAGTGINEKLFF
NA | TRBD1 | 17 | TRBJ1-6 | TRBV27 | TGTGCCAGCAGTTTACGACAGGGGAGCTCCTATAATTCACCCCTCCACTTT | CASSLRQGSSYNSPLHF
few | TRBD2 | 15 | TRBJ2-3 | TRBV2 | TGTGCCAGCAGTGAAAGCGGGGGGGGCACAGATACGCAGTATTTT | CASSESGGGTDTQYF
NA | TRBD1 | 15 | TRBJ2-2 | TRBV7-7 | TGTGCCAGCAGCCTCGACAGGGGAAACACCGGGGAGCTGTTTTTT | CASSLDRGNTGELFF
NA | TRBD1 | 16 | TRBJ1-3 | TRBV11-2 | TGTGCCAGCAGCCCCGGACAGGGTGGGTCCCTAAGGACCATATATTTT | CASSPGQGGSLRTIYF
NA | TRBD1 | 16 | TRBJ2-3 | TRBV5-1 | TGCGCCAGCAGCTCCGGACAGGGGGCCCTCACAGATACGCAGTATTTT | CASSSGQGALTDTQYF
once | TRBD1 | 15 | TRBJ2-3 | TRBV14 | TGTGCCAGCAGCCCTAGGGACAGGGGGACAGATACGCAGTATTTT | CASSPRDRGTDTQYF
NA | NA | 13 | TRBJ1-2 | TRBV18 | TGTGCCAGCTCACCGACAGGTACCTATGGCTACACCTTC | CASSPTGTYGYTF
NA | TRBD1 | 15 | TRBJ2-1 | TRBV30 | TGTGCCTGGAGTGCCCAGGGGGTTTCCTACAATGAGCAGTTCTTC | CAWSAQGVSYNEQFF
NA | NA | 18 | TRBJ1-1 | TRBV7-9 | TGTGCCAGCAGCCTCGGGGTGGCTGACTACTCTTGGGACACTGAAGCTTTCTTT | CASSLGVADYSWDTEAFF
NA | NA | 14 | TRBJ2-1 | TRBV5-1 | TGCGCCAGCAGCTTGGGAGCGGCCAACAATGAGCAGTTCTTC | CASSLGAANNEQFF
few | TRBD1 | 14 | TRBJ1-5 | TRBV19 | TGTGCCAGTACCCTACAGGGGATCAATCAGCCCCAGCATTTT | CASTLQGINQPQHF
NA | TRBD1 | 17 | TRBJ2-2 | TRBV24-1 | TGTGCCACCAGAGGCACAGGGACAGGGAGGTTTGCCGGGGAGCTGTTTTTT | CATRGTGTGRFAGELFF
NA | NA | 15 | TRBJ2-5 | TRBV30 | TGTGCCTGGGAGGGGGGACAGTCCGCATGGGGGACCCAGTACTTC | CAWEGGQSAWGTQYF
NA | NA | 14 | TRBJ2-5 | TRBV7-2 | TGTGCCAGCAGCACTACTGGGCGGGGAACCGCCCAGTACTTC | CASSTTGRGTAQYF
NA | TRBD1 | 15 | TRBJ1-1 | TRBV6-1 | TGTGCCAGCAGTGAAGGGGGACAGGGGGCCGATGAAGCTTTCTTT | CASSEGGQGADEAFF
NA | TRBD2 | 13 | TRBJ2-7 | TRBV30 | TGTGCTTTCACGGGAGGGGCCCCGTACGAGCAGTACTTC | CAFTGGAPYEQYF
few | NA | 11 | TRBJ2-7 | TRBV11-2 | TGTGCCAGCAGCGCCGGCTACGAGCAGTACTTC | CASSAGYEQYF
NA | NA | 13 | TRBJ2-6 | TRBV5-1 | TGCGCCAGCACGACTTCTGGGGCCAACGTCCTGACTTTC | CASTTSGANVLTF
NA | NA | 12 | TRBJ1-6 | TRBV25-1 | TGTGCCAGCAGTGACGTATCCTCACCCCTCCACTTT | CASSDVSSPLHF
NA | NA | 19 | TRBJ2-1 | TRBV18 | TGTGCCAGCTCATGGCGACAGGCCTTCCAGCCGGTTGCCTACAATGAGCAGTTCTTC | CASSWRQAFQPVAYNEQFF
NA | NA | 19 | TRBJ1-2 | TRBV5-1 | TGCGCCAGCAGGGAAACCGGGAAGTTCCTCACCGACCGAAACTATGGCTACACCTTC | CASRETGKFLTDRNYGYTF
NA | NA | 14 | TRBJ1-2 | TRBV6-6 | TGTGCCAGCAGTTACCGAGAGAGTCCCTATGGCTACACCTTC | CASSYRESPYGYTF
NA | NA | 14 | TRBJ1-1 | TRBV28 | TGTGCCAGCAGCAGCCAGGGGATGAACACTGAAGCTTTCTTT | CASSSQGMNTEAFF
NA | TRBD1 | 13 | TRBJ1-2 | TRBV29-1 | TGCAGCGTTGCCGAGGGACAGGTTTATGGCTACACCTTC | CSVAEGQVYGYTF
NA | NA | 14 | TRBJ1-3 | TRBV5-6 | TGTGCCAGCAGCTTGGACACCTCTGGAAACACCATATATTTT | CASSLDTSGNTIYF
NA | NA | 16 | TRBJ2-5 | TRBV5-4 | TGTGCCAGCAGCTTGGGGGGGGGCGTGCAAAGAGAGACCCAGTACTTC | CASSLGGGVQRETQYF